One and the same sample provided the 26 T cell receptor beta chains below, sequenced in a study of T cells after yellow fever vaccination (dated by TCRdb to the late 2010s). The meaning of the sample's treatment or condition label: live attenuated yellow fever vaccine strain. The library was generated by 5' RACE. These reads were obtained on an Illumina HiSeq 2500. The public reads were quality trimmed at Q25 with fastp and then assembled into clones with MiXCR by TCRdb, keeping productive beta chains. When rows share a CDR3 protein, they turn into one entry using the most common DNA and genes. The sample yields more than 300,000 distinct CDR3 sequences; 6.8% were counted once. The ten largest clones capture 18% of the sample. The sequencing used PBMCs, collected roughly 45 days after the first yellow fever vaccination. Receptors were obtained from a man younger than 35 who received the YFV17D yellow fever vaccine.

This clonotype was picked up a small number of times. In nucleotides, the CDR3 is TGTGCCATCAGTGAGTCGGAGACTAGCGGCAATGAGCAGTTCTTC. As protein: CAISESETSGNEQFF. V gene TRBV10-3 combines with J gene TRBJ2-1; TRBD2 aligns across 9 bases. The CDR3 length is 15 residues. With 0 bases clipped from V and 6 bases from J, the junction kept 3 bases outside the gene matches. Germline V CDR1 and CDR2: ENHRY, SYGVKD.

This clonotype has only a few counts. The J gene is TRBJ2-4, the V gene TRBV6-1; D might be TRBD1 (6 bases). Germline CDR1 MNHNS, CDR2 SASEGT. V shed 6 bases and J shed 8 bases, with 14 bases lying between them. The CDR3 extends over 13 amino acids. CDR3 residues: CASSTGRFDIQYF. In nucleotides, the CDR3 is TGTGCCAGCAGCACAGGGCGGTTCGACATTCAGTACTTC.

Only a few counts were recorded for this clonotype. The chain recombines TRBV10-3 with TRBJ2-3, with TRBD1 matching over 8 bases. V lost 0 bases to trimming and J lost 5 bases; unmatched junction nucleotides: 4. Germline V gene lookup returns CDR1 ENHRY and CDR2 SYGVKD. The CDR3 consists of 15 residues. DNA for the CDR3: TGTGCCATCAGTGAGTCCGGACAGGGCAGAGATACGCAGTATTTT. Translating gives CAISESGQGRDTQYF.

This clonotype has ten or more counts. The chain employs TRBV29-1 and TRBJ2-1, with unresolved D. V was cut by 1 base and J by 6 bases, with 7 bases left in between. Per germline, CDR1 SQVTM and CDR2 ANQGSEA. The CDR3 totals 12 residues. The DNA for the CDR3 is TGCAGCGTTGAAGGCCAGACCAATGAGCAGTTCTTC. Translating it yields CSVEGQTNEQFF.

This clonotype was found a few times. The chain recombines TRBV18 with TRBJ2-1; D is possibly TRBD1 (5 bases). The V and J ends lost 3 bases and 6 bases respectively, with 12 bases between them. CDR1 is KGHSH, CDR2 LQKENI, per germline. This CDR3 has 14 amino acids. The CDR3 nucleotides read TGTGCCAGCTCACCCAACTCTGGGGCCAATGAGCAGTTCTTC. Amino acids: CASSPNSGANEQFF.

The V and J genes are TRBV5-1 and TRBJ2-7; D ambiguous. The V end was cut by 3 bases, the J end by 2 bases, with 12 bases between. CDR1 is SGHRS, CDR2 YFSETQ, per germline. This CDR3 is built from 14 residues. CDR3 loop: CASSWAVEAYEQYF. The CDR3 DNA reads as TGCGCCAGCAGCTGGGCAGTTGAAGCCTACGAGCAGTACTTC.

The sample holds many counts of this clonotype. This rearrangement joins TRBV5-6 to TRBJ2-3, with 8 bases identical to TRBD2. Trimming removed 6 bases from V and 0 bases from J; junction bases left unmatched: 6. The CDR3 length is 15 residues. CDR1 and CDR2 from the germline V gene are SGHDT and YYEEEE. The CDR3 bases are TGTGCCAGCACCCTGAGCGGGGGAAGCACAGATACGCAGTATTTT. Translated, it gives CASTLSGGSTDTQYF.

The chain has TRBV7-2 and TRBJ2-7; 7 bases match TRBD1. The junction had 3 bases not matched to a gene; V was cut back by 1 base and J by 3 bases. Looked up from germline, CDR1 is SGHTA and CDR2 is FQGNSA. This CDR3 has 14 amino acids. The CDR3 is CASSLGDSLYEQYF. The CDR3 DNA reads TGTGCCAGCAGCTTAGGGGACAGTCTCTACGAGCAGTACTTC.

This clonotype appeared many times. The gene calls are TRBV7-9 and TRBJ2-3; tentative D call: TRBD1 (5 bases). V shed 5 bases and J shed 2 bases, with 14 bases lying between them. Per the germline V gene, CDR1 is SEHNR and CDR2 is FQNEAQ (reference sequence). CDR3 length: 15 residues. The CDR3 region is CASSETTVHTDTQYF. CDR3 DNA sequence: TGTGCCAGCAGCGAAACGACAGTACACACAGATACGCAGTATTTT. Using reference TRBV7-9 and TRBJ2-3 for the parts outside the CDR3, the full variable domain is DTGVSQNPRHKITKRGQNVTFRCDPISEHNRLYWYRQTLGQGPEFLTYFQNEAQLEKSRLLSDRFSAERPKGSFSTLEIQRTEQGDSAMYLCASSETTVHTDTQYFGPGTRLTVL.

This clonotype was counted between two and nine times. CDR3 region: CAISGGTAGWGNQPQHF. CDR3 in DNA: TGTGCCATCAGTGGGGGGACAGCGGGCTGGGGCAATCAGCCCCAGCATTTT. The chain couples TRBV10-3 to TRBJ1-5, with 7 bases aligning to TRBD1. V was clipped by 4 bases and J by 2 bases; unmatched bases: 11. The CDR3 consists of 17 residues. The germline V gene has CDR1 ENHRY and CDR2 SYGVKD.

The V and J genes are TRBV18 and TRBJ2-1, with D hard to call. Per germline, CDR1 KGHSH and CDR2 LQKENI. Deletions cut 4 bases from V and 12 bases from J, with 16 bases between. The CDR3 is 13 amino acids. Here the CDR3 DNA reads TGTGCCAGCTCACGTGGAAGAACAATGATGCAGTTCTTC. This encodes CASSRGRTMMQFF. Full variable domain (missing parts from reference TRBV18 and TRBJ2-1): NAGVMQNPRHLVRRRGQEARLRCSPMKGHSHVYWYRQLPEEGLKFMVYLQKENIIDESGMPKERFSAEFPKEGPSILRIQQVVRGDSAAYFCASSRGRTMMQFFGPGTRLTVL.

This clonotype was seen only a few times. The CDR3 region has the DNA TGCGCCAGCCAGGGGGCCTACGAGCAGTACTTC. Protein: CASQGAYEQYF. This chain links TRBV5-1 with TRBJ2-7; 7 nucleotides line up with TRBD1. V trimming: 7 bases; J trimming: 2 bases; junction bases outside the gene matches: 0. Germline V CDR1 and CDR2: SGHRS, YFSETQ. This CDR3 region has 11 residues.

This clonotype has just a few counts. V and J are TRBV6-5 and TRBJ2-6; D unclear. CDR1 and CDR2 (germline): MNHEY, SVGAGI. The CDR3 has 15 amino acids. The germline V and J ends were trimmed by 4 bases and 0 bases, with 7 bases remaining between them. CDR3 sequence: CASSFLDSGANVLTF. In nucleotides, the CDR3 is TGTGCCAGCAGTTTCCTGGACTCTGGGGCCAACGTCCTGACTTTC.

The chain joins TRBV6-5 to TRBJ1-2; weak D call: TRBD1 (5 bases). CDR1 MNHEY and CDR2 SVGAGI come from the germline V gene. The CDR3 runs 16 residues. Deletions cut 0 bases from V and 8 bases from J, with 19 bases between. CDR3 protein: CASSYSMRGAWSGYTF. CDR3 bases: TGTGCCAGCAGTTACTCGATGAGGGGAGCATGGTCGGGCTACACCTTC.

The rearrangement uses TRBV5-1 and TRBJ2-3; D is uncertain. The CDR3 is made up of 15 amino acids. Trimming shortened V by 3 bases and J by 0 bases, and 11 bases separated the two germline ends. Germline loops: CDR1 SGHRS, CDR2 YFSETQ. Here the CDR3 reads CASSSETSSTDTQYF. The DNA for the CDR3 is TGCGCCAGCAGCTCGGAAACATCTAGCACAGATACGCAGTATTTT.

This clonotype was detected many times. CDR3: CASSLYEQYV. For the CDR3, the DNA is TGCGCCAGCAGCTTGTACGAGCAGTACGTC. The chain joins TRBV5-1 to TRBJ2-7; D is uncertain. The germline gives CDR1 SGHRS, CDR2 YFSETQ. Trimming removed 1 base at V and 4 bases at J, with 0 bases between. This CDR3 region has 10 residues.

V usage is TRBV7-9 and J usage is TRBJ2-1; TRBD1 or TRBD2 may be the D gene (5 bases each). Deletions cut 8 bases from V and 5 bases from J, with 16 bases between. Germline CDR1 SEHNR, CDR2 FQNEAQ (reference sequence). CDR3 length: 14 residues. In nucleotides, the CDR3 is TGTGCCAGCCCTGTCCGGGGCCCCGACAATGAGCAGTTCTTC. Translation gives CASPVRGPDNEQFF.

This clonotype showed up many times. DNA for the CDR3: TGTGCCACCAGCAGAGATCCACAGTACACCGGGGAGCTGTTTTTT. As protein: CATSRDPQYTGELFF. This chain connects TRBV15 to TRBJ2-2, with D unresolved. Germline V lookup: CDR1 LNHNV, CDR2 YYDKDF (reference sequence). V lost 0 bases to trimming and J lost 3 bases, with 8 bases between them. The CDR3 spans 15 residues.

The rearrangement joins TRBV7-2 to TRBJ2-2; 9 positions match TRBD2. The CDR3 length is 15 residues. Germline assignment: CDR1 SGHTA and CDR2 FQGNSA. The trim removed 0 bases at V and 6 bases at J, leaving 2 bases unmatched. The CDR3 region has the DNA TGTGCCAGCAGCTTAGCTGCGGGGGGGGCCGGGGAGCTGTTTTTT. Protein sequence: CASSLAAGGAGELFF.

This clonotype was counted between two and nine times. The chain employs TRBV20-1 and TRBJ1-3; D is undetermined. The germline gives CDR1 DFQATT, CDR2 SNEGSKA (reference sequence). The ends were cut back, 2 bases at V and 0 bases at J, with 8 bases in the middle. CDR3 length: 14 amino acids. The CDR3: CSARSRSSGNTIYF. The CDR3 region has the DNA TGCAGTGCTAGAAGCAGGTCCTCTGGAAACACCATATATTTT.

V usage is TRBV20-1 and J usage is TRBJ2-1, with 8 bases lining up with TRBD1. The CDR3 runs 12 residues. Germline CDR1 is DFQATT and CDR2 is SNEGSKA (reference sequence). V dropped 8 bases and J dropped 8; count of bases not matched to a gene: 8. CDR3 protein: CSMGQASDEQFF. As DNA, the CDR3 is TGCAGTATGGGACAGGCTAGCGATGAGCAGTTCTTC.

V is TRBV7-2 and J is TRBJ1-2; no reliable D call. This CDR3 has 14 residues. CDR1 and CDR2 from the germline V gene are SGHTA and FQGNSA. The germline V and J ends were trimmed by 5 bases and 1 base, with 11 bases remaining between them. CDR3 in amino acids: CASSQTGVNYGYTF. The CDR3 nucleotides are TGTGCCAGCAGCCAGACTGGGGTTAACTATGGCTACACCTTC.

This clonotype was counted between two and nine times. The rearrangement links TRBV20-1 to TRBJ1-2, with D tentatively TRBD1 (5 bases). V was trimmed by 5 bases and J by 0 bases, leaving 13 bases between them. CDR1 is DFQATT, CDR2 SNEGSKA, per germline (reference sequence). This CDR3 contains 14 residues. DNA of the CDR3: TGCAGTGCTGAAAGGCCAGGGACTAACTATGGCTACACCTTC. Translating it yields CSAERPGTNYGYTF.

The genes are TRBV5-1 and TRBJ2-1; the D gene is possibly TRBD1 (7 bases). Trimming stripped 2 bases from V and 6 bases from J, with 15 bases between. The CDR3 consists of 15 residues. CDR1 is SGHRS, CDR2 YFSETQ, per germline. This CDR3 is CASSFRAGGPNEQFF. For the CDR3, the DNA is TGCGCCAGCAGCTTCCGGGCAGGGGGGCCCAATGAGCAGTTCTTC.

The table lists this clonotype with many counts. The chain uses TRBV7-9 and TRBJ2-7; 10 bases map to TRBD1. The length of the CDR3 is 14 residues. V lost 5 bases to trimming and J lost 5 bases; unmatched junction nucleotides: 6. The germline V gene encodes CDR1 SEHNR and CDR2 FQNEAQ (reference sequence). CDR3 in DNA: TGTGCCAGCAGCCCGGGACAGGGGAGGGACGAGCAGTACTTC. Protein: CASSPGQGRDEQYF.

Only a few counts were recorded for this clonotype. V and J are TRBV5-1 and TRBJ2-5, with 7 positions matching TRBD2. Germline assignment: CDR1 SGHRS and CDR2 YFSETQ. The CDR3 has 17 amino acids. The V gene end was trimmed by 2 bases and the J gene end by 0 bases; junction bases not matched to a gene: 10. For the CDR3, the DNA is TGCGCCAGCAGCTTACAAATTTTAAGCGGGGACCAAGAGACCCAGTACTTC. The encoded protein is CASSLQILSGDQETQYF. Together with reference TRBV5-1 and TRBJ2-5, the CDR3 gives the full variable domain: KAGVTQTPRYLIKTRGQQVTLSCSPISGHRSVSWYQQTPGQGLQFLFEYFSETQRNKGNFPGRFSGRQFSNSRSEMNVSTLELGDSALYLCASSLQILSGDQETQYFGPGTRLLVL.